The entry below describes one TCR beta chain. The entry originates in a study of blood T cell repertoires in COVID-19. CDR3 length: 14 residues. J was trimmed by 4 bases and V by 8 bases; bases with no gene match: 10. Germline V gene lookup returns CDR1 SNHLY and CDR2 FYNNEI. Study processing details: Quantification of nucleated cells was approximated via reference gene primer amplification. Produced via immunoSEQ multiplex PCR; TCRdb's table is partial and in-frame only. D and trimming come from the DNA, and the V and J calls and clone size come from that table. The table includes under 300,000 clones, over 75% detected once.

This TCR was recovered from a woman aged 40 to 55 who had recovered from COVID-19. The chain has TRBV2 and TRBJ1-2, with 7 bases lining up with TRBD1. Sequencing used peripheral blood. Written as DNA, the CDR3 is TGTGCCAGCGGAACAGGGGATTGGGTCTATGGCTACACCTTC. This gives the protein CASGTGDWVYGYTF.